The entry below gives a single TCR beta chain sequence along with its context. As processed by the authors: Nucleated cell counts were estimated from reference gene primer amplification. Data came from immunoSEQ multiplex PCR; TCRdb stores just in-frame clones and leaves some out. V, J and clone size are taken as reported in that table, and D and trimming were inferred from the DNA itself. In the table there are over 250,000 clones, approximately 85% of which are singletons. Germline V gene data show CDR1 as LNHDA and CDR2 as SQIVND (reference sequence). V was shortened by 9 bases and J by 0 bases, with 18 bases between the two germline ends. The CDR3 loop spans 16 amino acids. The data are from a study of blood T cell repertoires in COVID-19. Study-wide context: The United States, Italy and Spain provided the acute and convalescent COVID-19 samples.

This chain links TRBV19 with TRBJ1-5; D gene ambiguous. This clonotype was sampled from a woman younger than 45 with acute or convalescent COVID-19. Specimen: peripheral blood. The CDR3 loop is CASSTQTPNSNQPQHF. In nucleotides, the CDR3 is TGTGCCAGCTCTACTCAGACACCGAATAGCAATCAGCCCCAGCATTTT.